A single sample gave rise to the 5 T cell receptor beta chains below, sequenced in a study of shared clonotypes between healthy human individuals. Method: immunoSEQ multiplex PCR; TCRdb's copy keeps in-frame clones and lacks some. The sample yields some 1 million clones, roughly 75% seen once. The source material was memory CD4+ T cells sorted from blood. Subset described: CD45RA-negative fraction. The receptors shown here come from a man aged 18 to 29 in good health.

DNA for the CDR3: TGTGCCAGCTCACCCCCCCCGGGGACCACCGGGGGCAATGAGCAGTTCTTC. Encoded protein: CASSPPPGTTGGNEQFF. The rearrangement joins TRBV18 to TRBJ2-1; TRBD2 is a possible D gene (6 bases). CDR1 and CDR2 (germline): KGHSH, LQKENI. With 3 bases removed from V and 6 bases from J, the gap between germline ends came to 21 bases. The CDR3 runs 17 residues.

The rearrangement uses TRBV7-2 and TRBJ2-3, with 9 bases aligning to TRBD1. CDR3 length: 15 residues. The V segment lost 1 base and the J segment 5 bases; nucleotides outside the gene matches: 4. CDR1 is SGHTA, CDR2 FQGNSA, per germline. The CDR3 DNA is TGTGCCAGCAGCTTAGGGGGACAGGGTTTAGATACGCAGTATTTT. Residues: CASSLGGQGLDTQYF. The variable domain in full, with the rest retrieved from reference TRBV7-2 and TRBJ2-3, is GAGVSQSPSNKVTEKGKDVELRCDPISGHTALYWYRQSLGQGLEFLIYFQGNSAPDKSGLPSDRFSAERTGGSVSTLTIQRTQQEDSAVYLCASSLGGQGLDTQYFGPGTRLTVL.

V and J are TRBV9 and TRBJ1-2; D is ambiguous. CDR1 SGDLS and CDR2 YYNGEE come from the germline V gene. The CDR3 has 14 residues. V lost 0 bases and J 6 bases, leaving 12 bases between the germline ends. CDR3 amino acids: CASSVEERAHGYTF. CDR3 bases: TGTGCCAGCAGCGTAGAGGAGAGGGCCCATGGCTACACCTTC. The full variable domain, completed using reference TRBV9 and TRBJ1-2, is DSGVTQTPKHLITATGQRVTLRCSPRSGDLSVYWYQQSLDQGLQFLIQYYNGEERAKGNILERFSAQQFPDLHSELNLSSLELGDSALYFCASSVEERAHGYTFGSGTRLTVV.

The chain carries TRBV5-5 and TRBJ1-2; D is unclear. Looked up from germline, CDR1 is SGHKS and CDR2 is YYEKEE (reference sequence). V dropped 2 bases and J dropped 7 bases, with 12 bases sitting between them. This CDR3 has 13 residues. The DNA of the CDR3 is TGTGCCAGCAGCTTCATAGGGATTGGTGGCTACACCTTC. It translates to CASSFIGIGGYTF.

This clone was counted only a few times. The chain couples TRBV19 to TRBJ2-3; D remains unclear. Trimming cost V 6 bases and J 4 bases, with 5 bases left between them. This CDR3 region has 11 residues. Germline CDR1 LNHDA, CDR2 SQIVND (reference sequence). The CDR3 DNA reads as TGTGCCAGTAGGGGGTCAGATACGCAGTATTTT. Its translation: CASRGSDTQYF. The full variable domain, completed using reference TRBV19 and TRBJ2-3, is DGGITQSPKYLFRKEGQNVTLSCEQNLNHDAMYWYRQDPGQGLRLIYYSQIVNDFQKGDIAEGYSVSREKKESFPLTVTSAQKNPTAFYLCASRGSDTQYFGPGTRLTVL.